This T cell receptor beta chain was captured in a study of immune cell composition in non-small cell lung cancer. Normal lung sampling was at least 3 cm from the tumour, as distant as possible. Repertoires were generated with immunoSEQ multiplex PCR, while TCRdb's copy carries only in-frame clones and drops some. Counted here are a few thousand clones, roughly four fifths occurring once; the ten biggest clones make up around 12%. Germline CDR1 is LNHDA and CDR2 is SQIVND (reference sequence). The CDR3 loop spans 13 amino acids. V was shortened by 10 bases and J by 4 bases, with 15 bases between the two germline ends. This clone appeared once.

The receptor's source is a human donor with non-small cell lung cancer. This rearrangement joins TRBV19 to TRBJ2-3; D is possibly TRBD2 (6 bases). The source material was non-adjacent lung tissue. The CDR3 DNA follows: TGTGCCACCAGCGGCGGGATGGCAGATACGCAGTATTTT. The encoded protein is CATSGGMADTQYF. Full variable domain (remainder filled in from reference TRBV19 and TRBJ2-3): DGGITQSPKYLFRKEGQNVTLSCEQNLNHDAMYWYRQDPGQGLRLIYYSQIVNDFQKGDIAEGYSVSREKKESFPLTVTSAQKNPTAFYLCATSGGMADTQYFGPGTRLTVL.